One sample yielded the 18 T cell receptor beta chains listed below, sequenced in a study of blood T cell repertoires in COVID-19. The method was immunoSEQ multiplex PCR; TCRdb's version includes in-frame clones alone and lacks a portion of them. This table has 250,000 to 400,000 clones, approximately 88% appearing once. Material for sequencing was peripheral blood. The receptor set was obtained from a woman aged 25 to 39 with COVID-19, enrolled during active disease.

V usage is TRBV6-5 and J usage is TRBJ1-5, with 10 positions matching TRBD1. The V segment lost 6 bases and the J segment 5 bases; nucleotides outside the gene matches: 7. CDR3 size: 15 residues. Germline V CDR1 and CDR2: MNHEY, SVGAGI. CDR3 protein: CASSYDRGLDQPQHF. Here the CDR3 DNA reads TGTGCCAGCAGCTACGACAGGGGGCTAGATCAGCCCCAGCATTTT.

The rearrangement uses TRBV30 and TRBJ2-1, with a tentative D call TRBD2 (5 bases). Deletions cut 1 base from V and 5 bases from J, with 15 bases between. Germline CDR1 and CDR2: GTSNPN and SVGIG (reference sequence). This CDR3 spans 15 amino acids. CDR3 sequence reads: CAWSAISRRDNEQFF. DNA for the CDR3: TGTGCCTGGAGTGCGATTTCGAGGCGGGACAATGAGCAGTTCTTC.

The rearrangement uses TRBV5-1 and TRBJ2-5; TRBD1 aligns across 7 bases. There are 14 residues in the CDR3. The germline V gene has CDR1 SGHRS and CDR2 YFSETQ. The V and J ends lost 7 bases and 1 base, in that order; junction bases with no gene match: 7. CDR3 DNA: TGCGCCAGCGGCCTCACAGGGGCCCAAGAGACCCAGTACTTC. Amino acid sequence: CASGLTGAQETQYF.

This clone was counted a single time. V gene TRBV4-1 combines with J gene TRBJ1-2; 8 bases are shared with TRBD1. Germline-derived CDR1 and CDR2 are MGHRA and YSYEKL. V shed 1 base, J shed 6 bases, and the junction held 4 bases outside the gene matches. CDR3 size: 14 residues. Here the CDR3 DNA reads TGCGCCAGCAGCCAAGCCCAGGGGGCGCATGGCTACACCTTC. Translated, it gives CASSQAQGAHGYTF.

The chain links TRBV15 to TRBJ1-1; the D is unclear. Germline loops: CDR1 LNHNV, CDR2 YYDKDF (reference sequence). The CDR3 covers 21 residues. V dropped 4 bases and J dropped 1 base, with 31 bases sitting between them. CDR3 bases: TGTGCCACCAGCAAAAGCTCAAGGACTGGGCCAGGAGTATGGGGGAACACTGAAGCTTTCTTT. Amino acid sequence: CATSKSSRTGPGVWGNTEAFF. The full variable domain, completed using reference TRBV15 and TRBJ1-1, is DAMVIQNPRYQVTQFGKPVTLSCSQTLNHNVMYWYQQKSSQAPKLLFHYYDKDFNNEADTPDNFQSRRPNTSFCFLDIRSPGLGDTAMYLCATSKSSRTGPGVWGNTEAFFGQGTRLTVV.

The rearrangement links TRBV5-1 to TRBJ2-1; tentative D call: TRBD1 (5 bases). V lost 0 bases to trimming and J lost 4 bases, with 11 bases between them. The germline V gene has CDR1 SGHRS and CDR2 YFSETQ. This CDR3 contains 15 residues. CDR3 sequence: CASSLEAGLYNEQFF. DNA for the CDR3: TGCGCCAGCAGCTTGGAAGCAGGGTTGTACAATGAGCAGTTCTTC.

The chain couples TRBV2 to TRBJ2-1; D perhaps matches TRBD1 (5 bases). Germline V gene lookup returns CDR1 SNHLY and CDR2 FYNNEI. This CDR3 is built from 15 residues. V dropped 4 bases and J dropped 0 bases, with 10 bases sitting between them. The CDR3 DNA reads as TGTGCCAGCAGTGTAAGGACACTCTCCTACAATGAGCAGTTCTTC. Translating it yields CASSVRTLSYNEQFF.

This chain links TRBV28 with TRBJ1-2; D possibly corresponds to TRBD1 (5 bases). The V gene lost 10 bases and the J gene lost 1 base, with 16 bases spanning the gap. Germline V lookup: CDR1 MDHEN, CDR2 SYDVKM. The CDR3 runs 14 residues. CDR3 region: CATEIPGHNYGYTF. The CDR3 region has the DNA TGTGCCACTGAGATACCAGGGCATAACTATGGCTACACCTTC.

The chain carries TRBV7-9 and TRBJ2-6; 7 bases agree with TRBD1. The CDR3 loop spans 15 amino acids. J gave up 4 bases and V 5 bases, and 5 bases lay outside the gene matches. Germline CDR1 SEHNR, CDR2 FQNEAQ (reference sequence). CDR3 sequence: CASSPTGVGANVLTF. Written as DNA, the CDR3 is TGTGCCAGCAGCCCTACAGGGGTGGGGGCCAACGTCCTGACTTTC.

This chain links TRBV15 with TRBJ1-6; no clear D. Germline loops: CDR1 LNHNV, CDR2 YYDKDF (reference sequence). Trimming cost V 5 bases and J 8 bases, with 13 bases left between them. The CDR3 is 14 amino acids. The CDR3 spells CATSSGFDDSPLHF. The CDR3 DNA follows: TGTGCCACCAGCTCGGGTTTTGACGATTCACCCCTCCACTTT.

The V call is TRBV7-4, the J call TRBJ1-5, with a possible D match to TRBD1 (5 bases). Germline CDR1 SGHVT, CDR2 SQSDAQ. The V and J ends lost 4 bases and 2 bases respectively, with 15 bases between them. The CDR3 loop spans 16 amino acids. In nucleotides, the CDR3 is TGTGCCAGCAGCTCGCAATTAAGGGGCTGCAATCAGCCCCAGCATTTT. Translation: CASSSQLRGCNQPQHF.

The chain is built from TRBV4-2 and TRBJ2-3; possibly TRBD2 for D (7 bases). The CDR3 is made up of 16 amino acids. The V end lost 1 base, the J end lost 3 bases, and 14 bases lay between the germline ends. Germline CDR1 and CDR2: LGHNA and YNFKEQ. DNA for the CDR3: TGTGCCAGCAGCCAAGTCGGGAAGGGGGGGACAGATACGCAGTATTTT. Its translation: CASSQVGKGGTDTQYF.

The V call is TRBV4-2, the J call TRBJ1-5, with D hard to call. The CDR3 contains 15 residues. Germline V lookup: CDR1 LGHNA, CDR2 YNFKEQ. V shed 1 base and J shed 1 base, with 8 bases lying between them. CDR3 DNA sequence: TGTGCCAGCAGCCAAGTCCCGGGAAGCAATCAGCCCCAGCATTTT. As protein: CASSQVPGSNQPQHF.

The CDR3 DNA follows: TGCGCCAGCAGCCAAGGGCCCCTTAGGGTTAGCGGGGGCGCAGATACGCAGTATTTT. Its translation: CASSQGPLRVSGGADTQYF. The chain carries TRBV4-1 and TRBJ2-3; 9 bases agree with TRBD2. The CDR3 runs to 19 residues. Trimming removed 1 base from V and 4 bases from J; junction bases left unmatched: 15. Germline CDR1 reads MGHRA; CDR2 reads YSYEKL.

Here the CDR3 reads CASSQSRLAGVTDTQYF. In DNA, the CDR3 is TGTGCCAGCAGCCAAAGCCGACTAGCGGGGGTCACAGATACGCAGTATTTT. The chain combines TRBV11-2 with TRBJ2-3, with 12 bases lining up with TRBD2. CDR3 length: 17 residues. With 5 bases clipped from V and 2 bases from J, the junction kept 8 bases outside the gene matches. Germline V gene lookup returns CDR1 SGHAT and CDR2 FQNNGV. Using reference TRBV11-2 and TRBJ2-3 for the parts outside the CDR3, the full variable domain is EAGVAQSPRYKIIEKRQSVAFWCNPISGHATLYWYQQILGQGPKLLIQFQNNGVVDDSQLPKDRFSAERLKGVDSTLKIQPAKLEDSAVYLCASSQSRLAGVTDTQYFGPGTRLTVL.

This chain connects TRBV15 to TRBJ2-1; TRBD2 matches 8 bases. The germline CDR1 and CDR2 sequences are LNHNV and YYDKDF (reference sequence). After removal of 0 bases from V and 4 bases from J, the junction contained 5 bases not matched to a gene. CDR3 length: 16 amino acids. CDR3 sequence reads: CATSRDAGGGYNEQFF. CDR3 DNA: TGTGCCACCAGCAGAGATGCGGGGGGCGGGTACAATGAGCAGTTCTTC.

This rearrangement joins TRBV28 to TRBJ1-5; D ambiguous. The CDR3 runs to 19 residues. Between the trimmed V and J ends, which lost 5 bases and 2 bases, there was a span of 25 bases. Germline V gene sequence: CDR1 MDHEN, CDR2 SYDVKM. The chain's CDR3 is CASSAPLSTALSGNQPQHF. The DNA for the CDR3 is TGTGCCAGCAGTGCCCCCTTATCCACAGCACTTAGTGGCAATCAGCCCCAGCATTTT.

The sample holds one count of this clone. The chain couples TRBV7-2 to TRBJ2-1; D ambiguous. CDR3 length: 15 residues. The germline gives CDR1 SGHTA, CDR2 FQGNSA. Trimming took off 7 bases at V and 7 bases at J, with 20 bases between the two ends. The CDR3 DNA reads TGTGCCAGCAACGGCCACGAGGCTAAGATAAATGAGCAGTTCTTC. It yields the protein CASNGHEAKINEQFF.